This TCR beta chain originates from a study of blood T cell repertoires in COVID-19. Across the whole study: Donors in the United States, Italy and Spain gave samples during acute or convalescent COVID-19. T cells, B-cell-depleted T cells, or PBMCs provided the cDNA or gDNA that served as material.

Recruited during active infection, patients (from Seattle) were subsequently followed longitudinally. This CDR3 spans 15 amino acids. The germline V gene encodes CDR1 LGHDT and CDR2 YNNKEL (reference sequence). Deletions cut 1 base from V and 5 bases from J, with 14 bases between. The assay was immunoSEQ multiplex PCR, and TCRdb's table has in-frame clones only and misses some. The sample lists tens of thousands of clones, roughly 89% occurring once. Specimen: peripheral blood. The receptor was isolated from a woman aged 60-70 years with COVID-19, enrolled during active disease. This rearrangement joins TRBV3-1 (or the pseudogene TRBV3-2) to TRBJ2-5, with a weak D call TRBD2 (5 bases). As DNA, the CDR3 is TGTGCCAGCAGCCAAGGAGATAGTACGGGGGAGACCCAGTACTTC. It specifies CASSQGDSTGETQYF.